This T cell receptor beta chain was sequenced during a study of blood T cell repertoires in COVID-19. Study details: PBMCs, B-cell-depleted T cells, or T cells provided the cDNA or gDNA that made up the material.

By sample fraction, this clone is large (0.1 to 1%). Here immunoSEQ multiplex PCR was the method, and the copy in TCRdb shows in-frame clones only, minus some. The repertoire has around 2,000 clones, roughly 71% of them found once; the top ten carry 25% to 30%. The source material was peripheral blood. The sequence came from a man aged 65-85 years with active COVID-19.

The CDR3 nucleotides are TGTGCCAGCAGCCTAGCGACTAGTCATGAGCAGTTCTTC. The encoded protein is CASSLATSHEQFF. V gene TRBV9 combines with J gene TRBJ2-1; tentatively, D is TRBD2 (6 bases). The CDR3 sequence is 13 residues long. From germline, CDR1 is SGDLS and CDR2 YYNGEE. The V and J ends lost 4 bases and 8 bases respectively, with 13 bases between them.